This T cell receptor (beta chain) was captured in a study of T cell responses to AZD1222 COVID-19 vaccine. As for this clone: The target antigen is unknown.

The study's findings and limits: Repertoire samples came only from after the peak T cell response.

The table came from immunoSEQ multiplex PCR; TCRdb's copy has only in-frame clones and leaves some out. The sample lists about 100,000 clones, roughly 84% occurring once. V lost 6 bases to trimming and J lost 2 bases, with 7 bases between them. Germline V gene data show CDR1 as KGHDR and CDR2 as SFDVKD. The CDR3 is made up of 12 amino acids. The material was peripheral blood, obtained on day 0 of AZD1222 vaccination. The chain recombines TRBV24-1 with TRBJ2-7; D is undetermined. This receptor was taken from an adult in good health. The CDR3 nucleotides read TGTGCCACCAGTAGGAAGACCTACGAGCAGTACTTC. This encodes CATSRKTYEQYF.